This T cell receptor (beta chain) was sequenced for a study of OX40 agonist ivuxolimab in advanced cancers. At the level of the study: Three patients got partial responses; one had hepatocellular carcinoma and two had cutaneous melanoma.

On this clone itself: Antigen unknown.

This table comes from immunoSEQ multiplex PCR, and its TCRdb copy is limited to in-frame clones, with some not included. This table has under 90,000 clones, roughly 88% appearing once. After removal of 0 bases from V and 4 bases from J, the junction contained 12 bases not matched to a gene. The CDR3 has 18 amino acids. Looked up from germline, CDR1 is SGHTA and CDR2 is FQGTGA. General study findings and limits: On average, a greater number of expanded clones characterised CD8+ T cells relative to CD4+. Dose levels from 0.1 to 3.0 mg/kg saw CD4+ and CD8+ blood T cells expand clonally by week 6. The study did not work out the antigen specificity of the expanded peripheral T cells.

The receptor comes from an adult with an advanced solid tumor such as melanoma, head and neck, liver or kidney cancer. The sequencing here drew on CD4+ or CD8+ T cells sorted from blood, taken in a trial of the OX40 agonist ivuxolimab. The chain uses TRBV7-3 and TRBJ2-3; 8 nucleotides match TRBD1. CDR3 sequence: CASSLTPGSGGSSDTQYF. In DNA form, the CDR3 reads TGTGCCAGCAGCTTAACCCCTGGGTCAGGGGGCAGCTCAGATACGCAGTATTTT.